Listed below are T cell receptor beta chains from one sample, sequenced in a study of beta chain features in type 1 diabetes. Assay: immunoSEQ multiplex PCR; the TCRdb copy retains only in-frame clones and omits some. The sample holds 300,000 to 350,000 clones; under 8.5% are singletons and the top ten take around 0.45%. Input material: central memory CD4+ T cells from blood. The source is a woman aged 18-29 years in good health. CDR3s include the opening cysteine and the closing phenylalanine or tryptophan. The D gene is left open where the match is weak. Expanded clones are given a class, and other clones once, few, many or no size at all.

clone_size: NA
d_call: NA
v_call: TRBV27
j_call: TRBJ2-1
cdr3_aa: CASSLFGGGGARNEQFF
cdr3_nt: TGTGCCAGCAGTTTATTTGGTGGGGGGGGCGCAAGGAATGAGCAGTTCTTC

clone_size: NA
d_call: NA
v_call: TRBV2
j_call: TRBJ1-1
cdr3_aa: CASASLNTEAFF
cdr3_nt: TGTGCCAGCGCGAGCCTCAACACTGAAGCTTTCTTT

clone_size: few
d_call: NA
v_call: TRBV10-2
j_call: TRBJ2-2
cdr3_aa: CASSDIRGTVGELFF
cdr3_nt: TGCGCCAGCAGTGATATCCGGGGAACGGTCGGGGAGCTGTTTTTT

clone_size: many
d_call: NA
v_call: TRBV15
j_call: TRBJ2-1
cdr3_aa: CATSPPASDLNEQFF
cdr3_nt: TGTGCCACCAGCCCCCCTGCTAGCGACCTCAATGAGCAGTTCTTC

clone_size: few
d_call: TRBD2
v_call: TRBV29-1
j_call: TRBJ2-7
cdr3_aa: CSVRAGYEQYF
cdr3_nt: TGCAGCGTTCGAGCGGGATACGAGCAGTACTTC

clone_size: NA
d_call: TRBD2
v_call: TRBV7-3
j_call: TRBJ2-3
cdr3_aa: CASSLRTSGTDTQYF
cdr3_nt: TGTGCCAGCAGCTTAAGGACTAGCGGCACAGATACGCAGTATTTT

clone_size: many
d_call: NA
v_call: TRBV15
j_call: TRBJ2-1
cdr3_aa: CATSRAPNEQFF
cdr3_nt: TGTGCCACCAGCAGAGCACCCAATGAGCAGTTCTTC

clone_size: NA
d_call: TRBD2
v_call: TRBV6-5
j_call: TRBJ2-7
cdr3_aa: CASSRSSGNNYEQYF
cdr3_nt: TGTGCCAGCAGCAGATCTAGCGGGAATAACTACGAGCAGTACTTC

clone_size: NA
d_call: NA
v_call: TRBV6-5
j_call: TRBJ1-1
cdr3_aa: CASSYLPQGLGAEAFF
cdr3_nt: TGTGCCAGCAGTTACCTCCCTCAGGGGTTGGGGGCTGAAGCTTTCTTT

clone_size: NA
d_call: TRBD1
v_call: TRBV7-3
j_call: TRBJ2-3
cdr3_aa: CASRQGREDTQYF
cdr3_nt: TGTGCCAGCCGACAGGGGCGCGAAGATACGCAGTATTTT

clone_size: few
d_call: NA
v_call: TRBV6-5
j_call: TRBJ1-6
cdr3_aa: CASRAGWQVNSPLHF
cdr3_nt: TGTGCCAGCAGGGCGGGGTGGCAGGTCAATTCACCCCTCCACTTT

clone_size: few
d_call: NA
v_call: TRBV18
j_call: TRBJ2-1
cdr3_aa: CASSPVQSSYNEQFF
cdr3_nt: TGTGCCAGCTCACCAGTACAAAGTTCATACAATGAGCAGTTCTTC

clone_size: NA
d_call: NA
v_call: TRBV29-1
j_call: TRBJ2-7
cdr3_aa: CSVSSNSYEQYF
cdr3_nt: TGCAGCGTTTCTTCAAACTCCTACGAGCAGTACTTC

clone_size: few
d_call: NA
v_call: TRBV28
j_call: TRBJ2-2
cdr3_aa: CASRDANTGELFF
cdr3_nt: TGTGCCAGTAGGGACGCGAACACCGGGGAGCTGTTTTTT

clone_size: few
d_call: TRBD2
v_call: TRBV4-1
j_call: TRBJ2-1
cdr3_aa: CASSQFGLAGFNEQFF
cdr3_nt: TGCGCCAGCAGCCAATTTGGGTTAGCGGGATTCAATGAGCAGTTCTTC

clone_size: NA
d_call: TRBD2
v_call: TRBV2
j_call: TRBJ2-7
cdr3_aa: CASRLTLKRELAYEQYF
cdr3_nt: TGTGCCAGCAGACTTACTCTTAAGCGGGAGTTGGCCTACGAGCAGTACTTC

clone_size: NA
d_call: NA
v_call: TRBV27
j_call: TRBJ2-1
cdr3_aa: CASGFVGADLNEQFF
cdr3_nt: TGTGCCAGCGGTTTTGTGGGAGCGGACCTCAATGAGCAGTTCTTC

clone_size: NA
d_call: NA
v_call: TRBV7-2
j_call: TRBJ2-1
cdr3_aa: CASSPRPRTDEQFF
cdr3_nt: TGTGCCAGCAGCCCCCGACCGCGTACGGATGAGCAGTTCTTC

clone_size: NA
d_call: NA
v_call: TRBV7-2
j_call: TRBJ2-5
cdr3_aa: CASSLVGTKGGTQYF
cdr3_nt: TGTGCCAGCAGCTTAGTCGGCACGAAGGGGGGGACCCAGTACTTC

clone_size: many
d_call: TRBD2
v_call: TRBV27
j_call: TRBJ2-1
cdr3_aa: CASSPGLAEPGSYNEQFF
cdr3_nt: TGTGCCAGCAGCCCTGGACTAGCGGAGCCAGGGTCCTACAATGAGCAGTTCTTC

clone_size: once
d_call: NA
v_call: TRBV2
j_call: TRBJ1-1
cdr3_aa: CASRRLQAEAFF
cdr3_nt: TGTGCCAGCAGGAGGCTACAGGCTGAAGCTTTCTTT

clone_size: few
d_call: TRBD1
v_call: TRBV28
j_call: TRBJ2-7
cdr3_aa: CASTSGQGTTYEQYF
cdr3_nt: TGTGCCAGCACCTCGGGACAGGGGACAACCTACGAGCAGTACTTC

clone_size: few
d_call: NA
v_call: TRBV6-5
j_call: TRBJ1-1
cdr3_aa: CASSTRREAFF
cdr3_nt: TGTGCCAGCAGTACCCGAAGAGAAGCTTTCTTT

clone_size: few
d_call: NA
v_call: TRBV4-3
j_call: TRBJ2-7
cdr3_aa: CASSQANRETYEQYF
cdr3_nt: TGCGCCAGCAGCCAAGCTAACAGGGAGACCTACGAGCAGTACTTC

clone_size: few
d_call: NA
v_call: TRBV7-2
j_call: TRBJ2-5
cdr3_aa: CASSFQSQSERRTQYF
cdr3_nt: TGTGCCAGCAGCTTCCAGTCCCAGTCCGAAAGGCGGACCCAGTACTTC

clone_size: few
d_call: NA
v_call: TRBV2
j_call: TRBJ2-7
cdr3_aa: CARRTLGSDEQYF
cdr3_nt: TGTGCCAGACGAACTTTGGGGTCTGACGAGCAGTACTTC

clone_size: few
d_call: NA
v_call: TRBV20-1
j_call: TRBJ1-4
cdr3_aa: CSAKVGEKLFF
cdr3_nt: TGCAGTGCTAAAGTGGGGGAAAAACTGTTTTTT

clone_size: few
d_call: NA
v_call: TRBV4-3
j_call: TRBJ2-3
cdr3_aa: CASSPSVLDTQYF
cdr3_nt: TGCGCCAGCAGCCCCTCGGTATTAGATACGCAGTATTTT

clone_size: NA
d_call: NA
v_call: TRBV7-9
j_call: TRBJ2-1
cdr3_aa: CASRISSNEQFF
cdr3_nt: TGTGCCAGCAGGATAAGCTCCAATGAGCAGTTCTTC

clone_size: NA
d_call: NA
v_call: TRBV28
j_call: TRBJ2-7
cdr3_aa: CASSLLGAGETYEQYF
cdr3_nt: TGTGCCAGCAGTTTATTGGGGGCGGGAGAGACCTACGAGCAGTACTTC

clone_size: NA
d_call: NA
v_call: TRBV29-1
j_call: TRBJ2-1
cdr3_aa: CSTRTVRSYNEQFF
cdr3_nt: TGCAGCACCCGGACCGTGCGCTCCTACAATGAGCAGTTCTTC

clone_size: few
d_call: TRBD2
v_call: TRBV5-1
j_call: TRBJ2-1
cdr3_aa: CASSSGLEYNEQFF
cdr3_nt: TGCGCCAGCAGCTCGGGACTAGAGTACAATGAGCAGTTCTTC

clone_size: few
d_call: TRBD2
v_call: TRBV6-1
j_call: TRBJ2-1
cdr3_aa: CASIPLAGVNEQFF
cdr3_nt: TGTGCCAGTATCCCCCTAGCGGGTGTCAATGAGCAGTTCTTC

clone_size: NA
d_call: TRBD2
v_call: TRBV25-1
j_call: TRBJ2-1
cdr3_aa: CASSGRTSGHSYNEQFF
cdr3_nt: TGTGCCAGCAGTGGCCGGACTAGCGGACATTCCTACAATGAGCAGTTCTTC

clone_size: few
d_call: NA
v_call: TRBV4-2
j_call: TRBJ1-3
cdr3_aa: CASSLEFGGFGNTIYF
cdr3_nt: TGTGCCAGCAGCCTAGAGTTCGGGGGGTTTGGAAACACCATATATTTT